This TCR beta chain was recovered during a study of shared clonotypes between healthy human individuals. Study-wide background: Plates per donor: three CD4 naive, three CD4 memory, two CD8 naive, one CD8 memory.

This CDR3 is built from 16 residues. Germline CDR1 is SEHNR and CDR2 is FQNEAQ (reference sequence). The germline V and J ends were trimmed by 6 bases and 4 bases, with 18 bases remaining between them. Of note for this clone: Antigen: not known.

Produced via immunoSEQ multiplex PCR; TCRdb's table is partial and in-frame only. The sample contains millions of clones, about 95% of which appear only once. Study results and limitations: Specimens sampled were limited to blood, with tissue repertoires likely differing. The study found lower generation probabilities in non-shared clonotypes than in those shared by all four donors.

Naive CD8 populations comprised CD45RO-negative cells positively selected for CCR7, excluding terminally differentiated effector memory CD45RA+ cells. This rearrangement joins TRBV7-9 to TRBJ2-2, with D possibly being TRBD2 (5 bases). This clonotype was obtained from a man younger than 35 in good health. Specimen: naive CD8+ T cells sorted from blood. This CDR3 is CASRPRRGSGTGELFF. The CDR3 DNA sequence: TGTGCCAGCAGACCCCGTCGAGGGAGCGGCACCGGGGAGCTGTTTTTT.